A single TCR beta chain is shown here with its context. Its antigen is still unknown. Using its own MiXCR run on the 5' RACE reads, TCRdb lists one record per CDR3 protein. The sample has 300,000 or so distinct CDR3 sequences, less than 9.5% seen once. The source of the sample is a study of identical twins. Whole-study results and caveats: Models underestimated TCR alpha sharing (out-of-frame) in monozygotic twins.

Trimming pared 0 bases from V and 1 base from J, leaving 12 bases between. Germline V gives CDR1 MNHEY, CDR2 SVGAGI. The CDR3 extends over 16 amino acids. These data were also reused for a study on yellow fever vaccine responses in identical twins. That source notes: Reports say the vaccine T cell response in twins looked partly convergent and partly personalized.

The sequencing input was CD8+ T cells sorted from blood. The sequence was collected from a woman aged 18 to 35 in good health. This chain connects TRBV6-5 to TRBJ1-1; the D gene is possibly TRBD1 (6 bases). CDR3 loop: CASSYSTGGQNTEAFF. CDR3 sequence (DNA): TGTGCCAGCAGTTACTCTACTGGGGGGCAGAACACTGAAGCTTTCTTT.